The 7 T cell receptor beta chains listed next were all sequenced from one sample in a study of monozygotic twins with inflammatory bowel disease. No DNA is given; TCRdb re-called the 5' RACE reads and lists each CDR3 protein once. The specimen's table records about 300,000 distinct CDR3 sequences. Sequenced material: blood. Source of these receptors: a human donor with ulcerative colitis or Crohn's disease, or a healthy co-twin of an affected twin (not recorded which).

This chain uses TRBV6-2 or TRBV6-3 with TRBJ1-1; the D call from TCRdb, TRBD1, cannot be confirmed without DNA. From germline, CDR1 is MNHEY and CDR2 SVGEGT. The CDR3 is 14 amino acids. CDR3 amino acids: CASSYTGRNTEAFF.

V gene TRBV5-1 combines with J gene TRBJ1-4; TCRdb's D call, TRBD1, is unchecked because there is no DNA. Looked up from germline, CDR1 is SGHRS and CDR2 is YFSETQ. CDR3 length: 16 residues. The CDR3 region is CASSPGQGAPNEKLFF.

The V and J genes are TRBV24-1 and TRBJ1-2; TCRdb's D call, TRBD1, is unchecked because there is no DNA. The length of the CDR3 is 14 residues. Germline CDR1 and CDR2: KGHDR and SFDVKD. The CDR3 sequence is CATSDSRAFYGYTF.

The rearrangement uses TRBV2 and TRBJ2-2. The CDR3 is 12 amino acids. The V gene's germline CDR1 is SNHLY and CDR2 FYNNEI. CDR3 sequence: CASMQDGGELFF.

This CDR3 reads CASSLTTGRNTIYF. The V gene is TRBV7-9, the J gene TRBJ1-3; the TCRdb call, TRBD1, lacks DNA for checking. The V gene's germline CDR1 is SEHNR and CDR2 FQNEAQ (reference sequence). The CDR3 loop spans 14 amino acids.

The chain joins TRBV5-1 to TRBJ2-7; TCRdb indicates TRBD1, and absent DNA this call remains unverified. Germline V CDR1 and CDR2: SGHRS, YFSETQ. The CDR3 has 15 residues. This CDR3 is CASSSSVQGGYEQYF.

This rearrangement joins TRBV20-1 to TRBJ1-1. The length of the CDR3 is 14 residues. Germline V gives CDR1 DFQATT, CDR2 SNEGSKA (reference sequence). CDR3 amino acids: CSARVTPTNTEAFF.